These 8 T cell receptor beta chains were all obtained from the same sample, sequenced in a study of radiation and T cells in renal cell carcinoma. Only in-frame clones appear in the TCRdb table, and some are missing; sequencing was by immunoSEQ multiplex PCR. This table holds about 150,000 clones, nearly 90% found once. Time point denoted: baseline pretreatment blood. Described treatment: 15 Gy SBRT to primary tumor, nephrectomy 4 weeks later. The material sequenced was blood, taken from a patient whose treatment included radiotherapy and nephrectomy. These receptors were collected from a woman between 45 and 60 years old with renal cell carcinoma.

The gene calls are TRBV19 and TRBJ2-5; no clear D. The germline V gene has CDR1 LNHDA and CDR2 SQIVND (reference sequence). The ends were cut back, 3 bases at V and 0 bases at J, with 5 bases in the middle. This CDR3 region has 13 residues. In nucleotides, the CDR3 is TGTGCCAGTAGTATTCCTTACCAAGAGACCCAGTACTTC. Protein: CASSIPYQETQYF. Based on the CDR3 plus reference TRBV19 and TRBJ2-5, the full variable domain is DGGITQSPKYLFRKEGQNVTLSCEQNLNHDAMYWYRQDPGQGLRLIYYSQIVNDFQKGDIAEGYSVSREKKESFPLTVTSAQKNPTAFYLCASSIPYQETQYFGPGTRLLVL.

The chain recombines TRBV19 with TRBJ2-4; D is undetermined. This CDR3 comprises 14 residues. V lost 3 bases to trimming and J lost 0 bases, with 6 bases between them. CDR1 and CDR2 from the germline V gene are LNHDA and SQIVND (reference sequence). CDR3 sequence: CASSMSRAKNIQYF. As DNA, the CDR3 is TGTGCCAGTAGTATGAGCAGAGCCAAAAACATTCAGTACTTC.

The chain uses TRBV6-5 and TRBJ1-2; D is uncertain. This CDR3 region has 14 residues. V shed 1 base and J shed 4 bases, with 10 bases lying between them. CDR1 is MNHEY, CDR2 SVGAGI, per germline. The CDR3, as DNA: TGTGCCAGCAGTTACTTGCGGGGATCCTATGGCTACACCTTC. Translating it yields CASSYLRGSYGYTF.

The rearrangement joins TRBV5-1 to TRBJ2-3; a possible D gene is TRBD1 (5 bases). V gave up 4 bases and J gave up 6 bases, with 9 bases separating them. Looked up from germline, CDR1 is SGHRS and CDR2 is YFSETQ. The CDR3 runs to 12 residues. CDR3 in DNA: TGCGCCAGCAGCCCGAACAGGGATACGCAGTATTTT. It is translated as CASSPNRDTQYF.

This clone was picked up a small number of times. V and J are TRBV20-1 and TRBJ1-1; no clear D. Looked up from germline, CDR1 is DFQATT and CDR2 is SNEGSKA (reference sequence). The CDR3 spans 11 residues. The CDR3 loop reads CKGSAGTEAFF. The CDR3 DNA reads TGCAAAGGCTCGGCCGGCACTGAAGCTTTCTTT.

The chain employs TRBV19 and TRBJ2-2, with D perhaps given as TRBD1 or TRBD2 (5 bases each). The germline gives CDR1 LNHDA, CDR2 SQIVND (reference sequence). This CDR3 spans 14 amino acids. V lost 7 bases, J lost 4 bases, and 13 bases lay in between. The DNA for the CDR3 is TGTGCCAGTACCACCAGGGACCGCACCGGGGAGCTGTTTTTT. This sequence encodes CASTTRDRTGELFF.

This chain links TRBV4-1 with TRBJ2-5; D might be TRBD1 or TRBD2, each matching 5 bases. Germline values: CDR1 MGHRA, CDR2 YSYEKL. This CDR3 region has 16 residues. V was clipped by 7 bases and J by 4 bases, with 22 bases between them. CDR3 bases: TGCGCCAGCATAAGGGTTGGAAGGGGAGTACGAGAGACCCAGTACTTC. Amino acids: CASIRVGRGVRETQYF.

The rearrangement uses TRBV6-6 and TRBJ2-3; no reliable D call. The V gene lost 7 bases and the J gene lost 0 bases, with 14 bases spanning the gap. Germline values: CDR1 MNHNY, CDR2 SVGAGI (reference sequence). The CDR3 is 15 amino acids. CDR3 sequence (DNA): TGTGCCAGCAAAAGACACCAGTCTAGCACAGATACGCAGTATTTT. This codes for CASKRHQSSTDTQYF.